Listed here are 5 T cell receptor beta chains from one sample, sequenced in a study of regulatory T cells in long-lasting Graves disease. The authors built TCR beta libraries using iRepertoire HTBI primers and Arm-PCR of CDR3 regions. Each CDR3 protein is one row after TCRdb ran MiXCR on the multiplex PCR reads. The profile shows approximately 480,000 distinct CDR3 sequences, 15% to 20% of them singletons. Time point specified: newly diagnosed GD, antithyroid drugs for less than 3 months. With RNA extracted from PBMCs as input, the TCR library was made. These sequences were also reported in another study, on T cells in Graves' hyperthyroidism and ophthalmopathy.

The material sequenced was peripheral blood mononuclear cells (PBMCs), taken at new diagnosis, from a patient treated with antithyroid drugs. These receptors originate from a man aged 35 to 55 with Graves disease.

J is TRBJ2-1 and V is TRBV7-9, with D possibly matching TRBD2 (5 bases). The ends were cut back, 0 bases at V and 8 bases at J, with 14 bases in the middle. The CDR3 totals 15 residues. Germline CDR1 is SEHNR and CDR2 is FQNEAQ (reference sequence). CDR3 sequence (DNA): TGTGCCAGCAGCTTAGCGAGAGGGATTGACGATGAGCAGTTCTTC. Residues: CASSLARGIDDEQFF.

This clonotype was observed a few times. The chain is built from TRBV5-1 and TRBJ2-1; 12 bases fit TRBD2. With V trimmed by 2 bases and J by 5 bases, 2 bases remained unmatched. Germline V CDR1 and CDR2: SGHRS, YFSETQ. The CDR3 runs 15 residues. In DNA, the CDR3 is TGCGCCAGCAGCTTCTGGACTAGCGGGAACAATGAGCAGTTCTTC. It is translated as CASSFWTSGNNEQFF.

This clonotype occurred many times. CDR3 sequence: CSARVWRGKYNEQFF. As DNA, the CDR3 is TGCAGTGCTAGAGTTTGGAGGGGGAAATACAATGAGCAGTTCTTC. The gene calls are TRBV20-1 and TRBJ2-1; D is possibly TRBD1 or TRBD2 (6 bases each). In germline, CDR1 is DFQATT, CDR2 SNEGSKA (reference sequence). The CDR3 is 15 amino acids. Trimming cost V 1 base and J 4 bases, with 14 bases left between them.

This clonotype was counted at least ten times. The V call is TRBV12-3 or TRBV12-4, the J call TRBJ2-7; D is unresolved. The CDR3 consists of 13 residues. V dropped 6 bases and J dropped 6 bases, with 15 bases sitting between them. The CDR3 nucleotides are TGTGCCAGCAGATACGGGTCGATGCCCGAGCAGTACTTC. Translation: CASRYGSMPEQYF.

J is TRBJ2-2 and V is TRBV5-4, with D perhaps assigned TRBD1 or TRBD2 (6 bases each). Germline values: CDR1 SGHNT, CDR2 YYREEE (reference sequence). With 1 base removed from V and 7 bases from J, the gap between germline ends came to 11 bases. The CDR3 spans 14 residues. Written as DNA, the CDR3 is TGTGCCAGCAGCTTGTTCGGGGGACACGGGGAGCTGTTTTTT. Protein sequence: CASSLFGGHGELFF.